What follows is one T cell receptor (beta chain) and its context. The sample is drawn from a study of blood T cell repertoires in COVID-19. Across the study: Material from acute and convalescent COVID-19 was sourced from the United States, Italy and Spain.

Authors' processing steps: Reference gene primer amplification yielded estimated nucleated cell counts. TCRdb keeps only in-frame clones here, not all; method: immunoSEQ multiplex PCR. V and J calls and clone size follow that table, whereas D and trimming were derived from the DNA. The sample has roughly 42,000 clones, more than 75% seen once. The TCR originated in a woman between 70 and 85 years old in a cohort sampled during active COVID-19. Sequencing was carried out using peripheral blood.

The CDR3 sequence is CASPQGPLPDTQYF. The CDR3 nucleotides read TGTGCCAGCCCACAGGGACCGCTCCCAGATACGCAGTATTTT. The gene calls are TRBV7-9 and TRBJ2-3; D might be TRBD1 (6 bases). The length of the CDR3 is 14 residues. Germline loops: CDR1 SEHNR, CDR2 FQNEAQ (reference sequence). V was clipped by 8 bases and J by 4 bases, with 16 bases between them. Full variable domain (remainder filled in from reference TRBV7-9 and TRBJ2-3): DTGVSQNPRHKITKRGQNVTFRCDPISEHNRLYWYRQTLGQGPEFLTYFQNEAQLEKSRLLSDRFSAERPKGSFSTLEIQRTEQGDSAMYLCASPQGPLPDTQYFGPGTRLTVL.